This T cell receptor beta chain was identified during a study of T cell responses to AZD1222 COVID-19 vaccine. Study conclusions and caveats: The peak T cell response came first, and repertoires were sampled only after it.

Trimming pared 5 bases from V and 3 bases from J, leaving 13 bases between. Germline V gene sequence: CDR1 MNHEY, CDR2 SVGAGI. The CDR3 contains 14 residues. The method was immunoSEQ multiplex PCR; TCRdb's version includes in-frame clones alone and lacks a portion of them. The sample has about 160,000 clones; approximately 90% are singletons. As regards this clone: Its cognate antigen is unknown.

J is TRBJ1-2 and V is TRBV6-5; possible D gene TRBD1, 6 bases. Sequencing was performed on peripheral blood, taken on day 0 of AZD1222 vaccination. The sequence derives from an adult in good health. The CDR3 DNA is TGTGCCAGCAGTCCCGGACAGACTTACTATGGCTACACCTTC. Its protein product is CASSPGQTYYGYTF.